This T cell receptor beta chain was captured in a study of glioma-infiltrating T cells. This clonotype was counted ten times or more. The V gene's germline CDR1 is SGHTA and CDR2 FQGTGA. CDR3 length: 13 amino acids. V was cut by 2 bases and J by 6 bases, with 10 bases left in between. The iRepertoire nested amplicon-rescue multiplex PCR amplified TCR alpha and beta CDR3s from RNA. TCRdb reprocessed the multiplex PCR reads via MiXCR and lists one record per CDR3 protein. The sample has about 190,000 distinct CDR3 sequences; approximately 30% are singletons. The V gene is TRBV7-3, the J gene TRBJ1-2, with D possibly matching TRBD1 (6 bases). The material sequenced was glioma tissue, nonneoplastic brain tissue, or PBMCs (not recorded which). The TCR sequence derives from a human donor with low-grade glioma or glioblastoma, undergoing nonglioma brain surgery, or in good health (not recorded which). As DNA, the CDR3 is TGTGCCAGCAGCTTAGGCGGGGGCGATGGCTACACCTTC. Translation: CASSLGGGDGYTF.